What follows are 23 T cell receptor beta chains derived from one specimen sequenced in a study of identical twins (dated by TCRdb to the mid-2010s). Receptor amplification or capture employed 5' RACE. Reads for this sample came from an Illumina HiSeq 2000. TCRdb's own reprocessing of the public reads used fastp at Q25 and MiXCR and kept productive beta chains. Each record represents a unique CDR3 protein, reported with the most common genes and DNA among its rows. The sample contains hundreds of thousands of distinct CDR3 sequences, about 12% of them found a single time. Roughly 1.6% of the sample is in the top ten clones. In addition, the sample was reused for a study of yellow fever vaccine responses in identical twins.

Material for sequencing was PBMCs. The receptor set was obtained from a woman aged 18-30 years in good health.

This clonotype was detected only a few times. V gene TRBV6-5 combines with J gene TRBJ1-1; TRBD1 matches 10 bases. After removal of 2 bases from V and 3 bases from J, the junction contained 3 bases not matched to a gene. The CDR3 spans 15 residues. CDR1 MNHEY and CDR2 SVGAGI come from the germline V gene. The CDR3 DNA sequence: TGTGCCAGCAGTTACGGGACAGGGGAATACACTGAAGCTTTCTTT. Translating it yields CASSYGTGEYTEAFF.

This clonotype appeared many times. The chain recombines TRBV3-1 with TRBJ2-1, with a possible D match to TRBD1 (5 bases). Trimming cost V 2 bases and J 3 bases, with 11 bases left between them. Looked up from germline, CDR1 is LGHDT and CDR2 is YNNKEL (reference sequence). The CDR3 length is 15 residues. The CDR3 DNA follows: TGTGCCAGCAGCCAAAGGCAGGGCCGCTACAATGAGCAGTTCTTC. Translating gives CASSQRQGRYNEQFF.

The chain carries TRBV28 and TRBJ2-7; D gene unclear. The germline V and J ends were trimmed by 6 bases and 0 bases, with 6 bases remaining between them. CDR3 length: 12 residues. Germline V gene sequence: CDR1 MDHEN, CDR2 SYDVKM. The CDR3 protein is CASSTLSYEQYV. For the CDR3, the DNA is TGTGCCAGCAGCACCCTCTCCTACGAGCAGTACGTC.

Points on this clonotype: Germline and junction disagree at one end, which may indicate a read error. V usage is TRBV23-1 and J usage is TRBJ1-4; D is unresolved. TRBV23-1 is noted as an ORF with a role that remains uncertain. The CDR3 length is 10 residues. CDR3 DNA sequence: TGCGCCAGCACCGGGCAAAAACTGGTTTTT. Amino acids: CASTGQKLVF.

The chain has TRBV11-2 and TRBJ2-2, with D unclear. Germline CDR1 is SGHAT and CDR2 is FQNNGV. The CDR3 spans 11 residues. Trimming pared 8 bases from V and 7 bases from J, leaving 8 bases between. The CDR3 here is CASSTGGELFF. CDR3 nucleotide sequence: TGTGCCAGCTCAACGGGCGGGGAGCTGTTTTTT.

A single count supports this clonotype. V and J are TRBV15 and TRBJ2-6; 10 bases align to TRBD2. This CDR3 spans 19 amino acids. V lost 3 bases and J lost 4; bases outside the gene matches: 12. Germline-derived CDR1 and CDR2 are LNHNV and YYDKDF (reference sequence). Here the CDR3 reads CATSRIAGGFMGGANVLTF. CDR3 in DNA: TGTGCCACCAGCAGGATAGCGGGGGGCTTTATGGGAGGGGCCAACGTCCTGACTTTC.

This clonotype was recorded a few times. J is TRBJ2-7 and V is TRBV28; tentatively, D is TRBD1 (6 bases). The CDR3 consists of 13 residues. Germline-derived CDR1 and CDR2 are MDHEN and SYDVKM. Trimming cost V 5 bases and J 6 bases, with 14 bases left between them. The CDR3 loop is CASSTGFPSEQYV. The CDR3 coding sequence is TGTGCCAGCAGTACAGGGTTCCCGAGCGAGCAGTACGTC.

This clonotype appeared a few times. The chain joins TRBV12-3 or TRBV12-4 to TRBJ1-6, with TRBD1 as a possible D gene (6 bases). Trimming stripped 2 bases from V and 10 bases from J, with 18 bases between. The CDR3 length is 16 residues. CDR3 nucleotide sequence: TGTGCCAGCAGTTTAAAGCGTGCAGGGGTAGGGTCACCCCTCCACTTT. Encoded protein: CASSLKRAGVGSPLHF.

The sample holds a few counts of this clonotype. This chain's CDR3 is CASSPDRGANYGYTF. The CDR3 DNA reads as TGTGCCAGCAGCCCCGACAGGGGGGCTAACTATGGCTACACCTTC. The chain carries TRBV7-8 and TRBJ1-2, with 9 nucleotides matching TRBD1. Germline loops: CDR1 SGHVS, CDR2 FQNEAQ. V lost 5 bases and J lost 0; bases outside the gene matches: 4. The CDR3 contains 15 residues.

This sequence joins TRBV13 and TRBJ2-7; perhaps TRBD2 as D (7 bases). This CDR3 comprises 14 residues. CDR1 PRHDT and CDR2 FYEKMQ come from the germline V gene (reference sequence). V shed 4 bases and J shed 2 bases, with 12 bases lying between them. CDR3 DNA sequence: TGTGCCAGCAGCTCGGGGGGCCAGACCTACGAGCAGTACTTC. Protein sequence: CASSSGGQTYEQYF.

This clonotype was detected many times. A read error may produce the germline difference seen at one junction end. The chain combines TRBV5-1 with TRBJ2-3, with no clear D. There are 12 residues in the CDR3. The V gene's germline CDR1 is SGHRS and CDR2 YFSETQ. CDR3 residues: CATSPLGDTQYF. The CDR3 region has the DNA TGCGCCACCAGCCCGCTTGGGGATACGCAGTATTTT.

This clonotype was counted between two and nine times. The J gene is TRBJ2-7, the V gene TRBV20-1; unclear D gene. The V gene's germline CDR1 is DFQATT and CDR2 SNEGSKA (reference sequence). This CDR3 region has 13 residues. The V and J ends lost 2 bases and 0 bases respectively, with 8 bases between them. The CDR3 region is CSARTGFSYEQYF. DNA for the CDR3: TGCAGTGCTAGAACCGGGTTCTCCTACGAGCAGTACTTC.

The chain links TRBV5-5 to TRBJ2-7; D not certain. Germline CDR1 SGHKS, CDR2 YYEKEE (reference sequence). The CDR3 covers 14 residues. The ends were cut back, 4 bases at V and 0 bases at J, with 11 bases in the middle. The CDR3 DNA reads TGTGCCAGCAGCCCGAACACCTTCTCCTACGAGCAGTACGTC. This encodes CASSPNTFSYEQYV.

This clonotype was detected a few times. The chain recombines TRBV20-1 with TRBJ2-3; the D call may be TRBD1 or TRBD2 (6 bases each). CDR3 size: 13 residues. The V end was cut by 4 bases, the J end by 5 bases, with 13 bases between. Per germline, CDR1 DFQATT and CDR2 SNEGSKA (reference sequence). Here the CDR3 reads CSAKAGGRDTQYF. CDR3 coding DNA: TGCAGTGCTAAGGCCGGGGGCAGAGATACGCAGTATTTT.

The rearrangement uses TRBV24-1 and TRBJ2-4, with 9 bases identical to TRBD1. CDR1 and CDR2 from the germline V gene are KGHDR and SFDVKD. The CDR3 runs to 14 residues. With V trimmed by 6 bases and J by 9 bases, 8 bases remained unmatched. CDR3 in DNA: TGTGCCACCAGTCCGGGACAGGGTAAGGGCATTCAGTACTTC. This encodes CATSPGQGKGIQYF.

DNA of the CDR3: TGCAGTGCTAGAGAGGGCAGGGGGCTCTCCTACAATGAGCAGTTCTTC. Protein product: CSAREGRGLSYNEQFF. V gene TRBV20-1 combines with J gene TRBJ2-1; 8 nucleotides align to TRBD1. This CDR3 spans 16 amino acids. Per the germline V gene, CDR1 is DFQATT and CDR2 is SNEGSKA (reference sequence). V was clipped by 0 bases and J by 0 bases; unmatched bases: 4.

This clonotype was seen many times. V and J are TRBV12-3 or TRBV12-4 and TRBJ1-4; 10 positions agree with TRBD1. J was trimmed by 7 bases and V by 5 bases; bases with no gene match: 4. There are 14 residues in the CDR3. For the CDR3, the DNA is TGTGCCAGCAGTCCGCGGGACAGGGGTGAAAAACTGTTTTTT. Protein product: CASSPRDRGEKLFF.

In its sample, this clonotype was seen a few times. The chain joins TRBV12-3 or TRBV12-4 to TRBJ1-4; D is undetermined. The germline V and J ends were trimmed by 3 bases and 8 bases, with 7 bases remaining between them. The CDR3 consists of 12 residues. The CDR3 DNA follows: TGTGCCAGCAGTTTTTCGGTCGAAAAACTGTTTTTT. Its protein is CASSFSVEKLFF.

The chain carries TRBV20-1 and TRBJ2-1; TRBD1 matches at 9 bases. Germline-derived CDR1 and CDR2 are DFQATT and SNEGSKA (reference sequence). Unmatched junction bases numbered 8, after V lost 6 bases and J lost 5 bases. The CDR3 runs 14 residues. CDR3 nucleotide sequence: TGCAGTGCCAGCGGACAGGGGATCAACAATGAGCAGTTCTTC. Its protein product is CSASGQGINNEQFF.

The chain is built from TRBV11-2 and TRBJ1-1, with a possible D match to TRBD1 (6 bases). Per the germline V gene, CDR1 is SGHAT and CDR2 is FQNNGV. This CDR3 spans 15 amino acids. Trimming shortened V by 4 bases and J by 2 bases, and 14 bases separated the two germline ends. For the CDR3, the DNA is TGTGCCAGCAGCTCGTGGACAGTAGGAAACACTGAAGCTTTCTTT. Its translation is CASSSWTVGNTEAFF.

This CDR3 reads CSAINSQEKLFF. For the CDR3, the DNA is TGCAGTGCTATCAACTCCCAAGAAAAACTGTTTTTT. J is TRBJ1-4 and V is TRBV20-1; D is unclear. V was cut by 4 bases and J by 8 bases, with 11 bases left in between. Germline-derived CDR1 and CDR2 are DFQATT and SNEGSKA (reference sequence). This CDR3 contains 12 residues.

This clonotype was detected only a few times. The rearrangement uses TRBV29-1 and TRBJ2-5; a weak D match, TRBD2 (5 bases). Trimming stripped 7 bases from V and 4 bases from J, with 10 bases between. Germline V gene data show CDR1 as SQVTM and CDR2 as ANQGSEA. The CDR3 length is 11 residues. The CDR3 nucleotides are TGCAGCGCCGGGATAGGAGAGACCCAGTACTTC. Translating gives CSAGIGETQYF.

The rearrangement joins TRBV7-9 to TRBJ2-3; a possible D gene is TRBD2 (5 bases). From germline, CDR1 is SEHNR and CDR2 FQNEAQ (reference sequence). Trimming cost V 4 bases and J 0 bases, with 14 bases left between them. The CDR3 is 16 residues long. CDR3 coding DNA: TGTGCCAGCAGCTCTGGACTGTCCGCTAGCACAGATACGCAGTATTTT. This translates into CASSSGLSASTDTQYF.